Following are 21 T cell receptor beta chains from one sample sequenced in a study of cytomegalovirus exposure and HLA in healthy donors. The PCR was carried out with 60 Vbeta primers and 13 Jbeta primers. Generated by immunoSEQ multiplex PCR, the TCRdb table keeps only in-frame clones and is missing some. The table lists 100,000 to 150,000 clones, 77% of them singletons. The source material was PBMCs. Receptors originate from a woman aged 40 to 49 in good health and CMV-seropositive.

The V and J genes are TRBV28 and TRBJ2-4; the match to TRBD1 covers 9 bases. V shed 4 bases, J shed 0 bases, and the junction held 4 bases outside the gene matches. CDR1 and CDR2 from the germline V gene are MDHEN and SYDVKM. The CDR3 has 16 residues. Here the CDR3 DNA reads TGTGCCAGCAGTTCGACAGGGGGGCGAGCCAAAAACATTCAGTACTTC. Protein sequence: CASSSTGGRAKNIQYF. Using reference TRBV28 and TRBJ2-4 for the parts outside the CDR3, the full variable domain is DVKVTQSSRYLVKRTGEKVFLECVQDMDHENMFWYRQDPGLGLRLIYFSYDVKMKEKGDIPEGYSVSREKKERFSLILESASTNQTSMYLCASSSTGGRAKNIQYFGAGTRLSVL.

In DNA form, the CDR3 reads TGTGCCAGCAGTGTCACAGGGGTCTCTGGAAACACCATATATTTT. This codes for CASSVTGVSGNTIYF. V and J are TRBV27 and TRBJ1-3; 7 nucleotides line up with TRBD1. With V trimmed by 5 bases and J by 0 bases, 4 bases remained unmatched. The CDR3 runs 15 residues. CDR1 and CDR2 (germline): MNHEY, SMNVEV (reference sequence).

The gene calls are TRBV16 and TRBJ1-1; 7 bases fit TRBD1. Trimming took 7 bases from V and 0 from J; bases not matched to a gene: 11. The CDR3 length is 16 residues. Germline assignment: CDR1 KGHSY and CDR2 FQNENV. The CDR3, as DNA: TGTGCCAGCACCACCATACAGGGGCCCATGAACACTGAAGCTTTCTTT. Its translation is CASTTIQGPMNTEAFF.

The V gene is TRBV7-9, the J gene TRBJ2-3; possibly TRBD1 for D (6 bases). Looked up from germline, CDR1 is SEHNR and CDR2 is FQNEAQ (reference sequence). This CDR3 is 13 amino acids long. V lost 5 bases, J lost 3 bases, and 9 bases lay in between. CDR3 residues: CASSPRGTDTQYF. The DNA of the CDR3 is TGTGCCAGCAGCCCGAGGGGGACAGATACGCAGTATTTT.

The gene calls are TRBV6-5 and TRBJ2-3, with TRBD2 matching 9 bases. The germline V gene has CDR1 MNHEY and CDR2 SVGAGI. CDR3 length equals 15 residues. J gave up 1 base and V 7 bases, and 6 bases lay outside the gene matches. CDR3 in amino acids: CASTVAGAGTDTQYF. As DNA, the CDR3 is TGTGCCAGCACTGTAGCGGGAGCGGGCACAGATACGCAGTATTTT.

The V call is TRBV23-1, the J call TRBJ1-4; no clear D. TRBV23-1 is flagged as an ORF with uncertain function. V was cut by 3 bases and J by 4 bases, with 9 bases left in between. The CDR3 extends over 14 amino acids. This CDR3 is CASSQVADNEKLFF. The DNA for the CDR3 is TGCGCCAGCAGTCAGGTGGCAGATAATGAAAAACTGTTTTTT.

This chain links TRBV7-3 with TRBJ2-5; TRBD2 agrees at 10 bases. This CDR3 spans 15 amino acids. CDR1 SGHTA and CDR2 FQGTGA come from the germline V gene. The V gene end was trimmed by 5 bases and the J gene end by 4 bases; junction bases not matched to a gene: 7. The CDR3 DNA reads TGTGCCAGCAGCAAGTCTAGCGGGAGTCGAGAGACCCAGTACTTC. Protein sequence: CASSKSSGSRETQYF.

This clone was observed a few times. The sample has other DNA sequences that encode this CDR3 too. The V gene is TRBV6-6, the J gene TRBJ2-2; weak D call: TRBD1 (6 bases). Germline CDR1 reads MNHNY; CDR2 reads SVGAGI (reference sequence). With 0 bases removed from V and 4 bases from J, the gap between germline ends came to 6 bases. CDR3 size: 14 residues. CDR3 coding DNA: TGTGCCAGCAGTTACTCGGGGGCCACCGGGGAGCTGTTTTTT. Translated, it gives CASSYSGATGELFF.

This chain links TRBV7-6 with TRBJ1-2; no clear D. The CDR3 spans 13 residues. V was shortened by 6 bases and J by 7 bases, with 15 bases between the two germline ends. Germline CDR1 is SGHVS and CDR2 is FNYEAQ. The CDR3 DNA is TGTGCCAGCAGTACGCCCGGGGAGGGTGGCTACACCTTC. It yields the protein CASSTPGEGGYTF.

The chain combines TRBV7-8 with TRBJ2-1, with 10 bases lining up with TRBD2. This CDR3 has 15 amino acids. Germline V gives CDR1 SGHVS, CDR2 FQNEAQ. The J segment lost 1 base and the V segment lost 6 bases, leaving 3 bases of the junction unmatched. The CDR3 loop is CASRGGLASYNEQFF. In DNA, the CDR3 is TGTGCCAGCAGGGGGGGACTAGCGTCCTACAATGAGCAGTTCTTC.

In its sample, this clone was seen once. The chain carries TRBV5-6 and TRBJ1-2; TRBD1 matches at 7 bases. Per germline, CDR1 SGHDT and CDR2 YYEEEE. The V gene end was trimmed by 3 bases and the J gene end by 3 bases; junction bases not matched to a gene: 8. The CDR3 is 15 residues long. CDR3 protein: CASSWTGRLDYGYTF. Written as DNA, the CDR3 is TGTGCCAGCAGCTGGACAGGACGCCTTGACTATGGCTACACCTTC.

The chain recombines TRBV21-1 with TRBJ2-7; the table's D call TRBD2 went unverified against the DNA. TRBV21-1 is given as a pseudogene. CDR3 length: 17 residues. CDR3 sequence (DNA): TGTGCCAGCAGCCGGACTAGCGGTTCCTTTAGCTCCTACGAGCAGTACTTC. Its translation: CASSRTSGSFSSYEQYF.

The V call is TRBV9, the J call TRBJ2-4; 9 bases are a match to TRBD2. Germline CDR1 is SGDLS and CDR2 is YYNGEE. Trimming at V came to 4 bases and at J to 6 bases, leaving 2 bases not matched to a gene. The CDR3 totals 13 residues. CDR3 in DNA: TGTGCCAGCAGCCGCGGGAGGGGAAACATTCAGTACTTC. Protein product: CASSRGRGNIQYF.

This clone was recorded a few times. The chain carries TRBV4-1 and TRBJ2-7; 11 bases are shared with TRBD2. With 3 bases clipped from V and 7 bases from J, the junction kept 20 bases outside the gene matches. Germline CDR1 is MGHRA and CDR2 is YSYEKL. The CDR3 contains 19 residues. The CDR3 DNA is TGCGCCAGCAGCCATCCATCCCGCGTTGGTAGCGGGAGGGCCAAAGAGCAGTACTTC. Its translation is CASSHPSRVGSGRAKEQYF.

In DNA, the CDR3 is TGTGCCAGCAGTGAAGAATCCCGGGGGACCCAGTACTTC. It codes for CASSEESRGTQYF. The genes are TRBV2 and TRBJ2-5; a weak D match, TRBD2 (5 bases). CDR3 length equals 13 residues. Looked up from germline, CDR1 is SNHLY and CDR2 is FYNNEI. V was shortened by 1 base and J by 7 bases, with 10 bases between the two germline ends.

The rearrangement links TRBV18 to TRBJ1-5, with a possible D match to TRBD1 (6 bases). Germline CDR1 reads KGHSH; CDR2 reads LQKENI. This CDR3 contains 16 residues. V lost 4 bases to trimming and J lost 3 bases, with 16 bases between them. The CDR3 nucleotides read TGTGCCAGCTCACTAACGCGACAGGAAATCAATCAGCCCCAGCATTTT. This codes for CASSLTRQEINQPQHF.

The CDR3 spells CASSLLDYENTGELFF. The CDR3 nucleotides read TGTGCCAGCAGCCTCCTGGACTACGAGAACACCGGGGAGCTGTTTTTT. The chain employs TRBV2 and TRBJ2-2; a weak D match, TRBD2 (6 bases). Trimming removed 6 bases from V and 1 base from J, with 15 bases in between. The CDR3 runs 16 residues. Germline CDR1 and CDR2: SNHLY and FYNNEI.

This clone showed up just a few times. The chain couples TRBV4-1 to TRBJ2-5; 10 nucleotides match TRBD2. The germline CDR1 and CDR2 sequences are MGHRA and YSYEKL. Unmatched junction bases numbered 8, after V lost 3 bases and J lost 4 bases. This CDR3 spans 16 amino acids. The CDR3 spells CASSQNTAGGLETQYF. In DNA form, the CDR3 reads TGCGCCAGCAGCCAGAATACAGCGGGGGGGTTAGAGACCCAGTACTTC.

This chain joins TRBV7-8 and TRBJ2-5, with D maybe TRBD2 (5 bases). Gene TRBJ2-7 matches the end of the DNA better, so the J call may be wrong. CDR1 SGHVS and CDR2 FQNEAQ come from the germline V gene. The CDR3 loop spans 16 amino acids. The CDR3 region has the DNA TGTGCCAGCAGCTTAGGTCCCTCGGACTGGAGAAACGAGCAGTACTTC. Translating gives CASSLGPSDWRNEQYF.

This clone was seen more than once but under ten times. This chain links TRBV7-3 with TRBJ1-1; D not resolved. The V and J ends lost 0 bases and 7 bases respectively, with 9 bases between them. CDR3 length: 13 residues. Per the germline V gene, CDR1 is SGHTA and CDR2 is FQGTGA. CDR3 in DNA: TGTGCCAGCAGCTTAACCGGCGGCGGTGAAGCTTTCTTT. Translation: CASSLTGGGEAFF.

The chain has TRBV10-3 and TRBJ1-3; TRBD1 might be the D (5 bases). The CDR3 loop spans 14 amino acids. The germline V gene has CDR1 ENHRY and CDR2 SYGVKD. Trimming left V 6 bases short and J 4 bases short, with 13 bases between. The CDR3 nucleotides are TGTGCCATCAGACCCTCGGGGGAGGGAAACACCATATATTTT. It yields the protein CAIRPSGEGNTIYF.